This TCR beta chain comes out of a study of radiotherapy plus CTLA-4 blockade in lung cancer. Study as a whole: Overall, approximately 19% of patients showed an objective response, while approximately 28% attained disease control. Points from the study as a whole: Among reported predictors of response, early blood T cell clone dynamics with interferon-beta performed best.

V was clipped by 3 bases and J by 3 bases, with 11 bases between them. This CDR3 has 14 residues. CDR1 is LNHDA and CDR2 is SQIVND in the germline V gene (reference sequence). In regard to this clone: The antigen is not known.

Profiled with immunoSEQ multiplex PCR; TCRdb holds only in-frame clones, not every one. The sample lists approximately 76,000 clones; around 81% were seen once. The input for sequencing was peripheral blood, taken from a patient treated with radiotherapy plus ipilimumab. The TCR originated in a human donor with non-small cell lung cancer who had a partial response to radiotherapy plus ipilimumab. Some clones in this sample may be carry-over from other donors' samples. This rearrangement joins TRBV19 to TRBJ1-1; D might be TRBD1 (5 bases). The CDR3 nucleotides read TGTGCCAGTAGTATTCCGACAGCCTACACTGAAGCTTTCTTT. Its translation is CASSIPTAYTEAFF.